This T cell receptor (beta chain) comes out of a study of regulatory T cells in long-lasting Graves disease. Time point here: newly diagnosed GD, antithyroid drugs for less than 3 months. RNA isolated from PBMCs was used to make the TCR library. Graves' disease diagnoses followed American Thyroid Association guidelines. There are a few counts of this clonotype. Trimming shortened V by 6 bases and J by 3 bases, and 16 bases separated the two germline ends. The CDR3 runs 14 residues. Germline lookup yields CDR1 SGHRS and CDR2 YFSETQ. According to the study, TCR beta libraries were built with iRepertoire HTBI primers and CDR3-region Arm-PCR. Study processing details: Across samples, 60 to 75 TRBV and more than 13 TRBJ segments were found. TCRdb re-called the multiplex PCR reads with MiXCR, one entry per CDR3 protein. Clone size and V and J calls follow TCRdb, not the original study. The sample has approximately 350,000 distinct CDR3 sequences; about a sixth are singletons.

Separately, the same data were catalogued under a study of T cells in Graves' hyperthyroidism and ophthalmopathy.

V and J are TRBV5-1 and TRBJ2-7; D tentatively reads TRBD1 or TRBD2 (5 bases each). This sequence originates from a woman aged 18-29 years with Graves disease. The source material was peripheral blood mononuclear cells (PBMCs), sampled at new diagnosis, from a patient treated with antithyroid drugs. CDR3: CASTRGAEGYEQYF. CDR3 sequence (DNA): TGCGCCAGCACCAGAGGGGCAGAAGGCTACGAGCAGTACTTC.